Below are 23 T cell receptor beta chains sequenced from a single sample in a study of T cells in Graves' hyperthyroidism and ophthalmopathy. Researchers took RNA transcripts and amplified the TCR beta CDR3 regions from them. First-round RT-PCR with HTBI primers amplified the TCR CDR3 region. TCRdb reanalysed the multiplex PCR reads using MiXCR and keeps one entry per CDR3 protein. This sample has under 350,000 distinct CDR3 sequences, with around a sixth found just once. The sequenced material came from blood. The receptor set was obtained from a woman aged 45-60 years with Graves' hyperthyroidism.

Ten or more counts support this clonotype. V gene TRBV11-2 combines with J gene TRBJ2-5, with 8 positions matching TRBD1. The CDR3 is 14 residues long. In germline, CDR1 is SGHAT, CDR2 FQNNGV. V was clipped by 5 bases and J by 4 bases; unmatched bases: 6. CDR3 DNA: TGTGCCAGCAGCCACGGGACAGGTAGAGAGACCCAGTACTTC. It encodes CASSHGTGRETQYF.

This clonotype was seen a handful of times. This may stem from a read error, because a much larger clone lies one nucleotide away. V is TRBV7-9 and J is TRBJ2-1; 7 positions agree with TRBD2. The CDR3 contains 16 residues. Germline assignment: CDR1 SEHNR and CDR2 FQNEAQ (reference sequence). The V and J ends lost 11 bases and 7 bases, in that order; junction bases with no gene match: 20. The chain's CDR3 is CAGTLSGAGYGNEQFF. In DNA, the CDR3 is TGTGCCGGCACCTTATCCGGAGCGGGATATGGTAATGAGCAGTTCTTC.

This clonotype was counted between two and nine times. The V gene is TRBV12-5, the J gene TRBJ1-3; no clear D. Trimming left V 4 bases short and J 8 bases short, with 12 bases between. The length of the CDR3 is 13 residues. Germline V gene sequence: CDR1 LGHNT, CDR2 FRNRAP. The CDR3 region has the DNA TGTGCTAGTGGTTGGCAATTGACGGACACCATATATTTT. Its protein product is CASGWQLTDTIYF.

About this clonotype itself: A much larger clone sits a single nucleotide away, making a read error possible. This rearrangement joins TRBV11-2 to TRBJ1-4; D is perhaps TRBD1 (5 bases). Germline V gives CDR1 SGHAT, CDR2 FQNNGV. V lost 2 bases and J lost 8, with 15 bases in between. The CDR3 has 15 residues. The CDR3 region is CASSLKETAPEKLFF. DNA for the CDR3: TGTGCCAGCAGCTTAAAAGAGACAGCCCCCGAAAAACTGTTTTTT.

The chain couples TRBV20-1 to TRBJ2-7, with D perhaps matching TRBD2 (5 bases). This CDR3 region has 15 residues. CDR1 and CDR2 from the germline V gene are DFQATT and SNEGSKA (reference sequence). Trimming pared 0 bases from V and 2 bases from J, leaving 14 bases between. CDR3 nucleotide sequence: TGCAGTGCTAGAGATACGGGAAACCCTACCTACGAGCAGTACTTC. Its protein is CSARDTGNPTYEQYF.

J is TRBJ2-1 and V is TRBV11-2; 9 bases fit TRBD2. Germline CDR1 SGHAT, CDR2 FQNNGV. CDR3 length equals 13 residues. J gave up 9 bases and V 6 bases, and 6 bases lay outside the gene matches. CDR3 residues: CASRFSGGGEQFF. The CDR3 DNA follows: TGTGCCAGCAGATTTAGCGGGGGCGGTGAGCAGTTCTTC.

Remarks on this clonotype: A much larger clone is a single base away; this may be a read error. The conserved final phenylalanine or tryptophan is absent from the CDR3, which likely points to a read error. The chain links TRBV6-2 or TRBV6-3 to TRBJ2-1; 9 bases map to TRBD1. Germline loops: CDR1 MNHEY, CDR2 SVGEGT. CDR3 length: 13 amino acids. J gave up 3 bases and V 6 bases, and 0 bases lay outside the gene matches. CDR3 residues: CASRGQGYNEQFL. The CDR3, as DNA: TGTGCCAGCAGGGGACAGGGCTACAATGAGCAGTTCCTC.

The chain is built from TRBV20-1 and TRBJ1-1; D not certain. Trimming removed 1 base from V and 11 bases from J, with 17 bases in between. The CDR3 contains 13 residues. Per the germline V gene, CDR1 is DFQATT and CDR2 is SNEGSKA (reference sequence). The CDR3 DNA reads as TGCAGTGCTAGAGGCCCCGGGGAGGTGTTGGCTTTCTTT. Encoded protein: CSARGPGEVLAFF.

This chain uses TRBV4-1 with TRBJ1-4; 11 nucleotides line up with TRBD1. The germline gives CDR1 MGHRA, CDR2 YSYEKL. The V gene end was trimmed by 1 base and the J gene end by 8 bases; junction bases not matched to a gene: 9. The CDR3 is 17 residues long. CDR3 protein: CASSQGQGTGGREKLFF. CDR3 DNA: TGCGCCAGCAGCCAAGGACAGGGGACAGGGGGTAGGGAAAAACTGTTTTTT.

This chain joins TRBV14 and TRBJ1-2, with TRBD1 matching 7 bases. The V gene end was trimmed by 4 bases and the J gene end by 4 bases; junction bases not matched to a gene: 3. CDR1 is SGHDN, CDR2 FVKESK, per germline. This CDR3 has 13 amino acids. The CDR3 reads CASSRDRVYGYTF. The CDR3 nucleotides are TGTGCCAGCAGCCGGGACAGAGTCTATGGCTACACCTTC.

The chain is built from TRBV9 and TRBJ1-1; D gene unclear. Germline V CDR1 and CDR2: SGDLS, YYNGEE. This CDR3 is 13 amino acids long. V lost 0 bases to trimming and J lost 1 base, with 4 bases between them. This CDR3 is CASSVAGNTEAFF. DNA of the CDR3: TGTGCCAGCAGCGTAGCTGGGAACACTGAAGCTTTCTTT. The entire variable domain, with the rest obtained from reference TRBV9 and TRBJ1-1, is as follows: DSGVTQTPKHLITATGQRVTLRCSPRSGDLSVYWYQQSLDQGLQFLIQYYNGEERAKGNILERFSAQQFPDLHSELNLSSLELGDSALYFCASSVAGNTEAFFGQGTRLTVV.

There are many counts of this clonotype. In DNA, the CDR3 is TGTGCCAGCAGTCTGGGACAGGGGGCGAGCACCGGGGAGCTGTTTTTT. This sequence encodes CASSLGQGASTGELFF. This rearrangement joins TRBV2 to TRBJ2-2, with 12 bases fitting TRBD1. The ends lost 5 bases at V and 4 bases at J; junction bases unmatched: 5. Germline V gene lookup returns CDR1 SNHLY and CDR2 FYNNEI. The CDR3 extends over 16 amino acids.

The V call is TRBV12-3 or TRBV12-4, the J call TRBJ1-2; 7 positions match TRBD1. The ends lost 5 bases at V and 10 bases at J; junction bases unmatched: 4. The CDR3 length is 11 residues. The DNA of the CDR3 is TGTGCCAGCAGTACCGGACAGGACTACACCTTC. This encodes CASSTGQDYTF.

This clonotype was counted ten times or more. The chain links TRBV2 to TRBJ1-2; TRBD1 agrees at 7 bases. The ends lost 3 bases at V and 7 bases at J; junction bases unmatched: 11. From germline, CDR1 is SNHLY and CDR2 FYNNEI. The CDR3 has 15 residues. CDR3 in amino acids: CASSETTGLYAGYTF. DNA of the CDR3: TGTGCCAGCAGTGAGACGACAGGGCTTTATGCTGGCTACACCTTC. Full variable domain (rest looked up from reference TRBV2 and TRBJ1-2): EPEVTQTPSHQVTQMGQEVILRCVPISNHLYFYWYRQILGQKVEFLVSFYNNEISEKSEIFDDQFSVERPDGSNFTLKIRSTKLEDSAMYFCASSETTGLYAGYTFGSGTRLTVV.

This clonotype was counted only a few times. This chain connects TRBV2 to TRBJ1-1; D is perhaps TRBD1 (6 bases). The CDR3 covers 11 residues. V was cut by 6 bases and J by 5 bases, with 7 bases left in between. Looked up from germline, CDR1 is SNHLY and CDR2 is FYNNEI. The CDR3 here is CASRGATEAFF. The CDR3 DNA is TGTGCCAGCAGGGGGGCTACTGAAGCTTTCTTT.

This clonotype has just a few counts. This chain links TRBV29-1 with TRBJ1-1, with no clear D. V lost 2 bases and J 0 bases, leaving 10 bases between the germline ends. The CDR3 runs to 14 residues. CDR1 is SQVTM, CDR2 ANQGSEA, per germline. The DNA of the CDR3 is TGCAGCGTTGAACGGGAGGCCTTGAACACTGAAGCTTTCTTT. Protein sequence: CSVEREALNTEAFF.

The table lists this clonotype with many counts. The gene calls are TRBV6-6 and TRBJ2-7; D is perhaps TRBD1 or TRBD2 (5 bases each). Germline CDR1 and CDR2: MNHNY and SVGAGI (reference sequence). The CDR3 spans 15 residues. The V gene lost 0 bases and the J gene lost 2 bases, with 11 bases spanning the gap. The CDR3, as DNA: TGTGCCAGCAGTTACTCCCGGGACCCGACCTACGAGCAGTACTTC. This gives the protein CASSYSRDPTYEQYF.

In its sample, this clonotype was seen many times. V and J are TRBV7-8 and TRBJ2-3; D may be TRBD1 (6 bases). The CDR3 contains 18 residues. Germline CDR1 SGHVS, CDR2 FQNEAQ. V was trimmed by 5 bases and J by 0 bases, leaving 21 bases between them. The CDR3 is CASSRYPPGVGSTDTQYF. CDR3 DNA: TGTGCCAGCAGCCGATATCCCCCAGGGGTTGGGAGCACAGATACGCAGTATTTT.

The genes are TRBV5-5 and TRBJ2-7; the match to TRBD2 covers 10 bases. Germline V CDR1 and CDR2: SGHKS, YYEKEE (reference sequence). After removal of 0 bases from V and 2 bases from J, the junction contained 5 bases not matched to a gene. This CDR3 has 16 residues. For the CDR3, the DNA is TGTGCCAGCAGCTTGGGGACTAGCGGATATACCTACGAGCAGTACTTC. Its protein is CASSLGTSGYTYEQYF.

This clonotype was seen at least ten times. The chain couples TRBV7-2 to TRBJ1-2; D is undetermined. Germline V gene sequence: CDR1 SGHTA, CDR2 FQGNSA. V was cut by 1 base and J by 2 bases, with 11 bases left in between. The length of the CDR3 is 15 residues. This CDR3 reads CASSLVSGLNYGYTF. The CDR3 DNA follows: TGTGCCAGCAGCTTAGTTTCAGGCCTGAACTATGGCTACACCTTC.

As to this clonotype: As the CDR3 is not closed by the conserved phenylalanine or tryptophan, this likely results from a read error. The chain employs TRBV20-1 and TRBJ2-7; D might be TRBD2 (6 bases). This CDR3 has 13 residues. V was clipped by 5 bases and J by 2 bases, with 13 bases between them. Germline values: CDR1 DFQATT, CDR2 SNEGSKA (reference sequence). Here the CDR3 reads CSASLSGPYEQYL. The DNA of the CDR3 is TGCAGTGCTTCACTTAGCGGCCCCTACGAGCAGTACCTC.

The CDR3 reads CASSPTGGNTQYF. In DNA, the CDR3 is TGTGCCAGCAGCCCAACGGGCGGAAATACGCAGTATTTT. The chain is built from TRBV11-1 and TRBJ2-3; no firm D call. Trimming removed 5 bases from V and 7 bases from J, with 13 bases in between. The CDR3 sequence is 13 residues long. Per the germline V gene, CDR1 is SGHAT and CDR2 is FQDESV (reference sequence).

A few counts support this clonotype. The CDR3 sequence is CASSERELARGTGELFF. CDR3 nucleotides: TGTGCCAGCAGTGAAAGGGAGCTAGCGCGAGGAACCGGGGAGCTGTTTTTT. The chain is built from TRBV2 and TRBJ2-2; D is possibly TRBD2 (6 bases). This CDR3 spans 17 amino acids. Germline CDR1 SNHLY, CDR2 FYNNEI. With 2 bases removed from V and 5 bases from J, the gap between germline ends came to 18 bases.